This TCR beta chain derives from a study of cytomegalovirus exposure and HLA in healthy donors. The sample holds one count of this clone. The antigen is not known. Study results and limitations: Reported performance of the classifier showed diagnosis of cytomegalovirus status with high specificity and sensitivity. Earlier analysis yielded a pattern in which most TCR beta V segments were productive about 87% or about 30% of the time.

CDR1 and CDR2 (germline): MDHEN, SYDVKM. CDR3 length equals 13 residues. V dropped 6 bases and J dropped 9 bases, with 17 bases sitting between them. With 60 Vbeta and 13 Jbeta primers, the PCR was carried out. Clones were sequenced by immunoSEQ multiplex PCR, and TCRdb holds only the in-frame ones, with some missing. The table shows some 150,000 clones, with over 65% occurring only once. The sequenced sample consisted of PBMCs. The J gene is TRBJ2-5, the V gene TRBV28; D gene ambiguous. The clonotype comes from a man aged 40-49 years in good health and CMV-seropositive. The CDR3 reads CASRSDTPASQYF. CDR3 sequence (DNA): TGTGCCAGCAGATCCGACACGCCGGCCTCCCAGTACTTC. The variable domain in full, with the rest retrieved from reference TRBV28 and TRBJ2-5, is DVKVTQSSRYLVKRTGEKVFLECVQDMDHENMFWYRQDPGLGLRLIYFSYDVKMKEKGDIPEGYSVSREKKERFSLILESASTNQTSMYLCASRSDTPASQYFGPGTRLLVL.